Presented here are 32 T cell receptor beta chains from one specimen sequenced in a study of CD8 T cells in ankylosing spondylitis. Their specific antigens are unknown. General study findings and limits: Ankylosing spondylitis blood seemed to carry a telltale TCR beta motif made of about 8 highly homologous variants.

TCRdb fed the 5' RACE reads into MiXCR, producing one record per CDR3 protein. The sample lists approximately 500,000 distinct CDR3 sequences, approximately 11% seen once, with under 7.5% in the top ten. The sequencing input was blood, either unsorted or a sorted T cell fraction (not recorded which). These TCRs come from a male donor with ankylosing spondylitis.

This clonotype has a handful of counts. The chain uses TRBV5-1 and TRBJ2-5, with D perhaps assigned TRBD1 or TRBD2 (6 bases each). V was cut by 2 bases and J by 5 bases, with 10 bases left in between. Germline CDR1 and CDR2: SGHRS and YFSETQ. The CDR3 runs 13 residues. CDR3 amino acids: CASSFEGGETQYF. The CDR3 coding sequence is TGCGCCAGCAGCTTTGAAGGGGGGGAGACCCAGTACTTC.

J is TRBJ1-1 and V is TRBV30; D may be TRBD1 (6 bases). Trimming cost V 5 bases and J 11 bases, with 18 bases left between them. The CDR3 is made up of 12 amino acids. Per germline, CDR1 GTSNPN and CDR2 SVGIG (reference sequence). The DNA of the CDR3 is TGTGCCTGGGGAGGCACTCGGGGGCACGCTTTCTTT. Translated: CAWGGTRGHAFF.

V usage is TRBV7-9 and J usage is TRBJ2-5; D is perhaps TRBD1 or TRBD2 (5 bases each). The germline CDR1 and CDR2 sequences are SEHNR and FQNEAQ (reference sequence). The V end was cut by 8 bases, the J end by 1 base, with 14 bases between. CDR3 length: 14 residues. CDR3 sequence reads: CASGGQRPQETQYF. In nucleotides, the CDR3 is TGTGCCAGCGGGGGTCAGAGGCCCCAAGAGACCCAGTACTTC. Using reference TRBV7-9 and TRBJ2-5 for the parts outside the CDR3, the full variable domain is DTGVSQNPRHKITKRGQNVTFRCDPISEHNRLYWYRQTLGQGPEFLTYFQNEAQLEKSRLLSDRFSAERPKGSFSTLEIQRTEQGDSAMYLCASGGQRPQETQYFGPGTRLLVL.

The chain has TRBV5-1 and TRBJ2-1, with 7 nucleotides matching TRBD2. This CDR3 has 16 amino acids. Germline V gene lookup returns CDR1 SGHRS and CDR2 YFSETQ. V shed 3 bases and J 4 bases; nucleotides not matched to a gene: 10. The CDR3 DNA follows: TGCGCCAGCAGCTCCCTGGGGGGGTCAGGGTACAATGAGCAGTTCTTC. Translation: CASSSLGGSGYNEQFF.

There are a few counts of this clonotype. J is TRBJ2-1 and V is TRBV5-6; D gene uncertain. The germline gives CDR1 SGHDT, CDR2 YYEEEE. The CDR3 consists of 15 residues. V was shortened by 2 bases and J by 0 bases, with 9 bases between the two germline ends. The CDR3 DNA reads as TGTGCCAGCAGCTTTTTTCCGAGCTCCTACAATGAGCAGTTCTTC. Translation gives CASSFFPSSYNEQFF.

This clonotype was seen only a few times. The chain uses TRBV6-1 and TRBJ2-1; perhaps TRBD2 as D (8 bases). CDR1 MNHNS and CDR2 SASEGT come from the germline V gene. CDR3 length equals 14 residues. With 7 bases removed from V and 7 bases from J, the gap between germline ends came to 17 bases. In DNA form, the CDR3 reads TGTGCCAGCATGCGGGAGGCAGGGGGGAATGAGCAGTTCTTC. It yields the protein CASMREAGGNEQFF.

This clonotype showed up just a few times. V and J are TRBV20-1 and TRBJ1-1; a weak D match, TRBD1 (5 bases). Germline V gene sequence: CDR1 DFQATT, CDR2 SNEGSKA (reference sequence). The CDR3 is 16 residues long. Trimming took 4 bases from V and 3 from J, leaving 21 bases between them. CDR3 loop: CSAIVPRGGSDTEAFF. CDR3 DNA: TGCAGTGCTATAGTGCCTCGGGGGGGATCGGACACTGAAGCTTTCTTT.

The CDR3 DNA follows: TGCAGTGCTAGAGGCACTAGCGGGAGGGTGAACGGGGAGCTGTTTTTT. Translated: CSARGTSGRVNGELFF. The J gene is TRBJ2-2, the V gene TRBV20-1, with 13 bases identical to TRBD2. The trim removed 1 base at V and 7 bases at J, leaving 6 bases unmatched. Germline-derived CDR1 and CDR2 are DFQATT and SNEGSKA (reference sequence). This CDR3 is built from 16 residues.

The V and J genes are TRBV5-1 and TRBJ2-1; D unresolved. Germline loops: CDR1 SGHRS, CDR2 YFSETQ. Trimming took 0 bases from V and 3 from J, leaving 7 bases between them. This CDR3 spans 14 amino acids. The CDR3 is CASSLEGFYNEQFF. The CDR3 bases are TGCGCCAGCAGCTTGGAAGGGTTCTACAATGAGCAGTTCTTC.

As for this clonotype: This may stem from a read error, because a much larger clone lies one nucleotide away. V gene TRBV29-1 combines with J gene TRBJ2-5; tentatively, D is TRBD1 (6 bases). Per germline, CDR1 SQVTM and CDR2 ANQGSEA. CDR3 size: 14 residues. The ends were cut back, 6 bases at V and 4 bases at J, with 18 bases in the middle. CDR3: CSVHIQGKGETQYF. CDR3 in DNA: TGCAGCGTCCACATACAGGGAAAGGGAGAGACCCAGTACTTC.

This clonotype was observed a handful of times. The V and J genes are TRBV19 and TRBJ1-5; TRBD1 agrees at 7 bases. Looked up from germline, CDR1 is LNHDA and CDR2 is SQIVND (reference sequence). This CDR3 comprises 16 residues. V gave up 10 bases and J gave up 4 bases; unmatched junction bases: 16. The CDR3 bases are TGTGCCACCTCAAGTGGGTGGAGGGGGCCGAATCAGCCCCAGCATTTT. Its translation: CATSSGWRGPNQPQHF.

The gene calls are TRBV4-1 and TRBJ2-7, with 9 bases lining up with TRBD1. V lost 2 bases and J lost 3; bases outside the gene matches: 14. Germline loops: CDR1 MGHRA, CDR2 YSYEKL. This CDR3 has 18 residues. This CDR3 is CASSQFEYPGQGNYEQYF. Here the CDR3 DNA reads TGCGCCAGCAGCCAATTCGAGTACCCGGGACAGGGTAACTACGAGCAGTACTTC.

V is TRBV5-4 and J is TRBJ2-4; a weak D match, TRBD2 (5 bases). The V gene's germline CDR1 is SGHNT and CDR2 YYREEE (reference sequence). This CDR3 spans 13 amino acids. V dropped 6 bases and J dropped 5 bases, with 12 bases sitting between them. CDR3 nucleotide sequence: TGTGCCAGCAAAAGGGAGTGGGAAAACATTCAGTACTTC. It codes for CASKREWENIQYF.

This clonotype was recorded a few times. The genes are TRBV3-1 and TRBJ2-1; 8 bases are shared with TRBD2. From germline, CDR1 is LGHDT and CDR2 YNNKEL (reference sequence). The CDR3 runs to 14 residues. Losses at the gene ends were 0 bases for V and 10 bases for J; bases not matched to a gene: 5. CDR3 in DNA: TGTGCCAGCAGCCAAGATCTTAGCGGGATAGAGCAGTTCTTC. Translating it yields CASSQDLSGIEQFF.

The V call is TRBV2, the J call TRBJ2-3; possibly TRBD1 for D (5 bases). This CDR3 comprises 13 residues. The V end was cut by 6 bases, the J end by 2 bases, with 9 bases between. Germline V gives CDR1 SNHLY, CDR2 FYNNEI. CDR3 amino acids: CASRSGATDTQYF. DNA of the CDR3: TGTGCCAGCAGGTCTGGGGCCACAGATACGCAGTATTTT. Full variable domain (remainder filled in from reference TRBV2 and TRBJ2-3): EPEVTQTPSHQVTQMGQEVILRCVPISNHLYFYWYRQILGQKVEFLVSFYNNEISEKSEIFDDQFSVERPDGSNFTLKIRSTKLEDSAMYFCASRSGATDTQYFGPGTRLTVL.

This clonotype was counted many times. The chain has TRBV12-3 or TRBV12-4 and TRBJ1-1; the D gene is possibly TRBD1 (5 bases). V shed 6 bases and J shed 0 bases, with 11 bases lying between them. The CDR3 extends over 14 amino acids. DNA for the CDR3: TGTGCCAGCAGCGGGGGGAGGTTGAACACTGAAGCTTTCTTT. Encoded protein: CASSGGRLNTEAFF.

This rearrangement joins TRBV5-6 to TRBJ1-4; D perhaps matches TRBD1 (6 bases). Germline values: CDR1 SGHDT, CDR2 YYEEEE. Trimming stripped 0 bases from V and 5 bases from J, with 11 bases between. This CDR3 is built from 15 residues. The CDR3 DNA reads TGTGCCAGCAGCTTGGTCGGGGACACAAATGAAAAACTGTTTTTT. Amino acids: CASSLVGDTNEKLFF.

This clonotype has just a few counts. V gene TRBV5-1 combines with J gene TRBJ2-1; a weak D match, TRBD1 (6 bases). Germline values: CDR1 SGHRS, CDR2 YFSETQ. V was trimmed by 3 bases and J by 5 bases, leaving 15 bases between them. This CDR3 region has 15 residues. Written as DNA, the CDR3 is TGCGCCAGCAGCTACCGGGACAACGCAAACAATGAGCAGTTCTTC. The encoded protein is CASSYRDNANNEQFF.

In nucleotides, the CDR3 is TGCAGCGTTGAGCGGACCGGGGGTTATGAGCAGTTCTTC. This translates into CSVERTGGYEQFF. The chain combines TRBV29-1 with TRBJ2-1; D possibly corresponds to TRBD2 (6 bases). This CDR3 is built from 13 residues. CDR1 is SQVTM and CDR2 is ANQGSEA in the germline V gene. V was trimmed by 3 bases and J by 8 bases, leaving 14 bases between them.

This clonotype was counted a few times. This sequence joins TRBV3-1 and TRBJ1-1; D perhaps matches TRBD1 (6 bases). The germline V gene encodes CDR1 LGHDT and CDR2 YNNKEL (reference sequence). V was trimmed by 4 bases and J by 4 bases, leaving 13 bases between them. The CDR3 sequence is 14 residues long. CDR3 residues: CASSPRGGGTEAFF. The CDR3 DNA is TGTGCCAGCAGCCCCAGGGGAGGGGGCACTGAAGCTTTCTTT.

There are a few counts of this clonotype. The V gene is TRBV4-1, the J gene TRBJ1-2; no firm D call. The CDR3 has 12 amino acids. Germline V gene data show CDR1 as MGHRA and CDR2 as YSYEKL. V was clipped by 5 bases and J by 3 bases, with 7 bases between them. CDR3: CASSNTHYGYTF. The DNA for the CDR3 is TGCGCCAGCAGCAACACGCACTATGGCTACACCTTC.

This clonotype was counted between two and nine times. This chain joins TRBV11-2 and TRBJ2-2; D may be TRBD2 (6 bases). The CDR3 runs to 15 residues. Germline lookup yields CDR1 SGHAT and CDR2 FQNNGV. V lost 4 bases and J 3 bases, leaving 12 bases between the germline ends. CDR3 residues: CASSSREEYTGELFF. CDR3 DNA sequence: TGTGCCAGCAGCTCGAGGGAGGAGTACACCGGGGAGCTGTTTTTT.

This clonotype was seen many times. The DNA of the CDR3 is TGCGGACTCTGGGGAGATAACTACGAGCAGTACTTC. Residues: CGLWGDNYEQYF. V and J are TRBV20-1 and TRBJ2-7; D is perhaps TRBD2 (5 bases). This CDR3 region has 12 residues. Germline V gene lookup returns CDR1 DFQATT and CDR2 SNEGSKA (reference sequence).

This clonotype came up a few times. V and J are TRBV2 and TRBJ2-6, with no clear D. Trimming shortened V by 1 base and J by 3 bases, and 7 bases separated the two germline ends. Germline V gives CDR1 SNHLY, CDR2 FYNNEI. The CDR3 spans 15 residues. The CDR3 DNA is TGTGCCAGCAGTGAAGGGACCGGTGGGGCCAACGTCCTGACTTTC. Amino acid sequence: CASSEGTGGANVLTF.

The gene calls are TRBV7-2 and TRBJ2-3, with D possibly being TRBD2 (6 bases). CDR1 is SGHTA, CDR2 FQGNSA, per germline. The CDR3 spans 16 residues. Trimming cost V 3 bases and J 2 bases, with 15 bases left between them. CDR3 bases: TGTGCCAGCAGCTTGGCGGGGAGCGGTACCACAGATACGCAGTATTTT. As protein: CASSLAGSGTTDTQYF.

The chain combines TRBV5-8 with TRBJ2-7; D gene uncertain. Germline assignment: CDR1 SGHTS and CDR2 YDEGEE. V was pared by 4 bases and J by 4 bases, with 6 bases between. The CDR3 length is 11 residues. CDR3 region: CASSRQYEQYF. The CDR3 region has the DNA TGTGCCAGCAGCCGACAATACGAGCAGTACTTC.

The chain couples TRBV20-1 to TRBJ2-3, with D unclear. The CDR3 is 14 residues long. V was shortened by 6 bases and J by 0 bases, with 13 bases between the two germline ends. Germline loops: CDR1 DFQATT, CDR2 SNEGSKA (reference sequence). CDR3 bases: TGCAGTGCCCATGATTGGGGAAGCACAGATACGCAGTATTTT. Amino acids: CSAHDWGSTDTQYF.

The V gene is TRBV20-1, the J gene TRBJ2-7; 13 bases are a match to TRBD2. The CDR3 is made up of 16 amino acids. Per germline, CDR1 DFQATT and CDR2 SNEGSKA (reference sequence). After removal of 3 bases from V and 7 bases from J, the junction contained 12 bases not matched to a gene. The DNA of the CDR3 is TGCAGTGCTAGCTCCCCCACTAGCGGGAGGGGGTTAGAGCAGTACTTC. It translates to CSASSPTSGRGLEQYF.

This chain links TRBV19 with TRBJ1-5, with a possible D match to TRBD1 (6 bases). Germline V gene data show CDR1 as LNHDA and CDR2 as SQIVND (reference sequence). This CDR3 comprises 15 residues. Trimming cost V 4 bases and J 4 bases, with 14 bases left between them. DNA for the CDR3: TGTGCCAGTAGTACAGGGGTCGATAGGAATCAGCCCCAGCATTTT. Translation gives CASSTGVDRNQPQHF.

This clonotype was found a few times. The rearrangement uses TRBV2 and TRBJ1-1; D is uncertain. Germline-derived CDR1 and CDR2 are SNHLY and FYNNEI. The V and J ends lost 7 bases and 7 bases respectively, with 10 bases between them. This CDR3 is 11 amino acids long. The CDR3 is CASTLKGEAFF. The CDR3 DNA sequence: TGTGCCAGCACTTTGAAGGGTGAAGCTTTCTTT.

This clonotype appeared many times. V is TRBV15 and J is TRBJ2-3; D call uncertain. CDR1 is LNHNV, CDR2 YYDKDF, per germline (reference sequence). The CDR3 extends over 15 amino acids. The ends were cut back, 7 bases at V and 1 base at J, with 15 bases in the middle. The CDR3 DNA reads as TGTGCCACCACCAAGGGCAGTTTTGGCACAGATACGCAGTATTTT. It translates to CATTKGSFGTDTQYF.

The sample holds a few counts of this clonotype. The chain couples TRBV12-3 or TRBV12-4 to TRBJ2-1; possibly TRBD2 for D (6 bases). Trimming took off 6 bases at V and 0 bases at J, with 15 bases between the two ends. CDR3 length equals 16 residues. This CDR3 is CASRGTRKSSYNEQFF. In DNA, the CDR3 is TGTGCCAGCAGGGGGACTCGGAAGAGCTCCTACAATGAGCAGTTCTTC.